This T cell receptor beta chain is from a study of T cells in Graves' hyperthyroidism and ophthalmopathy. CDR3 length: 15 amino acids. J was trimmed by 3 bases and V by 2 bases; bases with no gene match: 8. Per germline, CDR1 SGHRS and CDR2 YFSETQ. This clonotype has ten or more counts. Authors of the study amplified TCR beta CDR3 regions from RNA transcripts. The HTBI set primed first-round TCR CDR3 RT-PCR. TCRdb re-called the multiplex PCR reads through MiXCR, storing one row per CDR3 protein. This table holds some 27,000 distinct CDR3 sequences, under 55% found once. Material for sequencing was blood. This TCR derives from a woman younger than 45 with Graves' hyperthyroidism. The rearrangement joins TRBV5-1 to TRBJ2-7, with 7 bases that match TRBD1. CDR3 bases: TGCGCCAGCAGCTTAAGACAGGGTCCGGACTACGAGCAGTACTTC. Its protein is CASSLRQGPDYEQYF.